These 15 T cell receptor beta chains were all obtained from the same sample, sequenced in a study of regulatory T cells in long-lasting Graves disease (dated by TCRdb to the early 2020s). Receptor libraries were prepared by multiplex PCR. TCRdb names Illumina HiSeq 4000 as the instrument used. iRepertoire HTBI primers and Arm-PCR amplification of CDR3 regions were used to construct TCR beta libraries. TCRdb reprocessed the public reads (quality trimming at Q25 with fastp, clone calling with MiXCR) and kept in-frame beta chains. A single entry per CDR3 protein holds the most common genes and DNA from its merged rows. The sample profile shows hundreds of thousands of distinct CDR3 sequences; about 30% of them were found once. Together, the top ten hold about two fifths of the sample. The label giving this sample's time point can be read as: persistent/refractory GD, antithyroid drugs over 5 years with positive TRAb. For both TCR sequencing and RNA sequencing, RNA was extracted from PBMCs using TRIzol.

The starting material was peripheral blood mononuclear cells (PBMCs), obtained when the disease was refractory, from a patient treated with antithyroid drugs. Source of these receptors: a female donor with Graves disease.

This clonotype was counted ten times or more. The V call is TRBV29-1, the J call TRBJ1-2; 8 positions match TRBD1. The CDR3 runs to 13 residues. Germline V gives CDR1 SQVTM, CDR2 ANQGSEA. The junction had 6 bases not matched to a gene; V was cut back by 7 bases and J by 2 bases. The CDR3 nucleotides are TGCAGCGGAGGACAGGGTCGAAACTATGGCTACACCTTC. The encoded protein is CSGGQGRNYGYTF.

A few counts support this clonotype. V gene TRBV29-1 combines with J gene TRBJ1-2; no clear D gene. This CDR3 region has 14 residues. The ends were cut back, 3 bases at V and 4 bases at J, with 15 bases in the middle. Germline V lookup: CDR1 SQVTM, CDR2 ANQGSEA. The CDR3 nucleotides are TGCAGCGTTGATCCTCCGGGTCCTACCTATGGCTACACCTTC. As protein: CSVDPPGPTYGYTF.

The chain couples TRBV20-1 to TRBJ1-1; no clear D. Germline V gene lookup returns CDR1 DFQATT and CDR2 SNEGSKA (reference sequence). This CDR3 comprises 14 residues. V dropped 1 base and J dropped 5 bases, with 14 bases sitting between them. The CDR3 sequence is CSARVGTWGTEAFF. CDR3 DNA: TGCAGTGCTAGAGTAGGCACCTGGGGAACTGAAGCTTTCTTT.

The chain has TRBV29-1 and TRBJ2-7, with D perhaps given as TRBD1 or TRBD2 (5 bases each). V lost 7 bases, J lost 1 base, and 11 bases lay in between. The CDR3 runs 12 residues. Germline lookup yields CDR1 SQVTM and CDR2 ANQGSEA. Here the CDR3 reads CSAAEGSYEQYF. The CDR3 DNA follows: TGCAGCGCTGCCGAGGGGTCCTACGAGCAGTACTTC.

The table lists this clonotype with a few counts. The DNA for the CDR3 is TGTGCCAGCAGCTTAGACCGGTCGCGCACTGAAGCTTTCTTT. Its translation: CASSLDRSRTEAFF. V is TRBV7-9 and J is TRBJ1-1, with D uncertain. CDR3 length: 14 amino acids. V dropped 1 base and J dropped 4 bases, with 10 bases sitting between them. Germline V gives CDR1 SEHNR, CDR2 FQNEAQ (reference sequence). The full variable domain, rest sourced from reference TRBV7-9 and TRBJ1-1, is DTGVSQNPRHKITKRGQNVTFRCDPISEHNRLYWYRQTLGQGPEFLTYFQNEAQLEKSRLLSDRFSAERPKGSFSTLEIQRTEQGDSAMYLCASSLDRSRTEAFFGQGTRLTVV.

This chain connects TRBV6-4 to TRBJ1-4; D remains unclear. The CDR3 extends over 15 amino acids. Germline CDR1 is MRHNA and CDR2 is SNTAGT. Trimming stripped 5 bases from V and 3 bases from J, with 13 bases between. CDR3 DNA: TGTGCCAGCAGTCGCCGGGCAGGCCCTAATGAAAAACTGTTTTTT. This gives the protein CASSRRAGPNEKLFF.

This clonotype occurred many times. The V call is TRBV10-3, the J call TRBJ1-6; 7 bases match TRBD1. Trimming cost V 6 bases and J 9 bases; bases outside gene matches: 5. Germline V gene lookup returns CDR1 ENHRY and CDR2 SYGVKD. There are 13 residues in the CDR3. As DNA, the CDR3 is TGTGCCATCAGACCAGACAGGGTTTCACCCCTCCACTTT. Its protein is CAIRPDRVSPLHF.

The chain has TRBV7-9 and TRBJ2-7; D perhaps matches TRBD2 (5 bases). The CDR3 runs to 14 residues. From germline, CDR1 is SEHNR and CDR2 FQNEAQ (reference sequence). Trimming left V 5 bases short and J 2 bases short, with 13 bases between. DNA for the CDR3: TGTGCCAGCAGCCCAAGGACTTATCCCTACGAGCAGTACTTC. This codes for CASSPRTYPYEQYF.

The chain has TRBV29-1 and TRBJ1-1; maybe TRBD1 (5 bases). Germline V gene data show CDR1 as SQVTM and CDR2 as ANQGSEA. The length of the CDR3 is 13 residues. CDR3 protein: CTPSGTLNTEAFF. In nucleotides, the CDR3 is TGCACCCCCTCCGGGACGCTGAACACTGAAGCTTTCTTT.

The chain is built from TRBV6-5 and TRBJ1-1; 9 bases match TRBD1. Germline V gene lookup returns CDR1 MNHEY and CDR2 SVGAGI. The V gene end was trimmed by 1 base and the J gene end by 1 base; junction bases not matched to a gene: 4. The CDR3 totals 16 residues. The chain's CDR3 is CASSYWGQGSNTEAFF. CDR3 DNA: TGTGCCAGCAGTTACTGGGGACAGGGATCGAACACTGAAGCTTTCTTT.

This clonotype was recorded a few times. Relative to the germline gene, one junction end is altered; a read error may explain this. The CDR3 nucleotides are TGTGCCAGCAGTTTAGCAGGGTACAGTGAAGCTTTCTTT. Its translation: CASSLAGYSEAFF. V is TRBV5-1 and J is TRBJ1-1, with D possibly TRBD1 on 5 matching bases. Germline CDR1 reads SGHRS; CDR2 reads YFSETQ. The length of the CDR3 is 13 residues.

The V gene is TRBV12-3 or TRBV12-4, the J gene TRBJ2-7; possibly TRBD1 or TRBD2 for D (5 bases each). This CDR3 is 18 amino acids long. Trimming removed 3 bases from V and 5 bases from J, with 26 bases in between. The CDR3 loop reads CASSFGLAIIGDEDEQYF. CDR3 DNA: TGTGCCAGCAGTTTCGGTTTAGCCATTATAGGGGACGAAGACGAGCAGTACTTC.

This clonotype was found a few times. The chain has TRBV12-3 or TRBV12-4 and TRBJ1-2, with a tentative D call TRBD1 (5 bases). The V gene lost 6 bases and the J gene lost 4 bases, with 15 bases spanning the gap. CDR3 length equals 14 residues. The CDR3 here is CASRAQGDRYGYTF. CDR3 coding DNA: TGTGCCAGCAGAGCTCAGGGTGACCGCTATGGCTACACCTTC.

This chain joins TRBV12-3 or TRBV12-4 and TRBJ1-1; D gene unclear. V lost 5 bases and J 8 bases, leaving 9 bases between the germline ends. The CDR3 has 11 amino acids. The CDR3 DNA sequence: TGTGCCAGCAGTCCCCCTGCAGAAGCTTTCTTT. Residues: CASSPPAEAFF.

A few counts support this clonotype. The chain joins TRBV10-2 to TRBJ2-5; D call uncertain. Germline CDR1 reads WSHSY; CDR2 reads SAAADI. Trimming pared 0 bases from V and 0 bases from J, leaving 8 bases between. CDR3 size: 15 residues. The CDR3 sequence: CASSESSFYQETQYF. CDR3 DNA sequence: TGCGCCAGCAGTGAGTCTTCGTTCTACCAAGAGACCCAGTACTTC.